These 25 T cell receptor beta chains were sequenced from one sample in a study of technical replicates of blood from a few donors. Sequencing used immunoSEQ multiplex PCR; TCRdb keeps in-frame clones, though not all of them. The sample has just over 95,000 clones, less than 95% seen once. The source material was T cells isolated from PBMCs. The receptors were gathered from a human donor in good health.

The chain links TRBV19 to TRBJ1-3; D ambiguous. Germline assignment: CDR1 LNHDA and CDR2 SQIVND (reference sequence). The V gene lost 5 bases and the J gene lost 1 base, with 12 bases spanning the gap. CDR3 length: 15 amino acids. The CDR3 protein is CASSVHRDSGNTIYF. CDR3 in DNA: TGTGCCAGTAGTGTCCACCGGGATTCTGGAAACACCATATATTTT.

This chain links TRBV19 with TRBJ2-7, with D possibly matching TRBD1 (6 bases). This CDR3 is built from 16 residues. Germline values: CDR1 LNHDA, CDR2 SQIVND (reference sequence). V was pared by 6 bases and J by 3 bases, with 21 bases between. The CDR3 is CASSPLATGSLYEQYF. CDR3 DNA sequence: TGTGCCAGTAGCCCACTGGCGACAGGTTCCCTCTACGAGCAGTACTTC.

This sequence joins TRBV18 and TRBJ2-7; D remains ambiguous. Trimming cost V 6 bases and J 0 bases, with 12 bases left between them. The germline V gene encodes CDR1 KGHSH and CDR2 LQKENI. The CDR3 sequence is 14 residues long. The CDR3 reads CASSPDSRSYEQYF. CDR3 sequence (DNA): TGTGCCAGCTCCCCTGACTCCCGCTCCTACGAGCAGTACTTC.

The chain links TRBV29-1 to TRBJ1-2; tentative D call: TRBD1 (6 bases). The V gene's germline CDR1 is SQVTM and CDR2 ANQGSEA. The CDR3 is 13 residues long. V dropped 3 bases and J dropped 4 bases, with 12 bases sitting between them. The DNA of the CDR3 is TGCAGCGTTGACGGGGGGGGCAGCTATGGCTACACCTTC. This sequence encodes CSVDGGGSYGYTF.

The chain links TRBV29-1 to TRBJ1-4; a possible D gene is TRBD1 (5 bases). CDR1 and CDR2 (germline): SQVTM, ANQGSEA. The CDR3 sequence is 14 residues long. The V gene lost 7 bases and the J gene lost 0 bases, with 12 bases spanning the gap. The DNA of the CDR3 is TGCAGCGCCCGCTTAGGGGCAACTAATGAAAAACTGTTTTTT. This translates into CSARLGATNEKLFF.

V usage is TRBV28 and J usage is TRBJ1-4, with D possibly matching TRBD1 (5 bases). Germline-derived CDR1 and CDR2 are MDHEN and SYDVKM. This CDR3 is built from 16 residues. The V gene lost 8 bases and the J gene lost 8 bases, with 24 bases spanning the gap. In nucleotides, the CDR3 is TGTGCCAGCTTTTCTCCTGCCCCAGGTTCAGGGGAAAAACTGTTTTTT. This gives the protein CASFSPAPGSGEKLFF.

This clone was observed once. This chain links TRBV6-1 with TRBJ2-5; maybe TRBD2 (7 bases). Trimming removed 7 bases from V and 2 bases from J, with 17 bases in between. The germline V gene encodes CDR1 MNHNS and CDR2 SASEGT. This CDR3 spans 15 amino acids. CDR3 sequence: CASTQWRGGQETQYF. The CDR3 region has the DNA TGTGCCAGCACCCAGTGGAGGGGGGGGCAAGAGACCCAGTACTTC.

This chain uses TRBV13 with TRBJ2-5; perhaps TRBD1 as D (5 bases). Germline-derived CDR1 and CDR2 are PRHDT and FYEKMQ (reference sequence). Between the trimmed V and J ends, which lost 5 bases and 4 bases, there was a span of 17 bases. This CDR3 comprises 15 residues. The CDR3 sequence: CASSPTAGIGETQYF. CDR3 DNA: TGTGCCAGCAGCCCGACGGCAGGGATAGGAGAGACCCAGTACTTC.

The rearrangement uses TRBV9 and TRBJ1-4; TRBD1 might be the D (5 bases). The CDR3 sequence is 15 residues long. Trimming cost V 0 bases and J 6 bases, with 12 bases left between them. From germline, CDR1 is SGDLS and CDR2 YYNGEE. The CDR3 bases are TGTGCCAGCAGCGTAGAGGGCAGGGAGGATGAAAAACTGTTTTTT. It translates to CASSVEGREDEKLFF.

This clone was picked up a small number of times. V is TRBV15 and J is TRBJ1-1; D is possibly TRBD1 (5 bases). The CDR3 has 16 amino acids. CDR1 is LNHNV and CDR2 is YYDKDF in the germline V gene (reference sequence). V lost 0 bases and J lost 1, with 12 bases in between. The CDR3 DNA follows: TGTGCCACCAGCAGAGATCTCTCAGGGCCGAACACTGAAGCTTTCTTT. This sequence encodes CATSRDLSGPNTEAFF.

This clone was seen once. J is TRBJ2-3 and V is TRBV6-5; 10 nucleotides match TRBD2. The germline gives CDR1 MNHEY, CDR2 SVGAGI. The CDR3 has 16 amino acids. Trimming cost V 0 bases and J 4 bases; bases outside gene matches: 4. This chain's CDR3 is CASSYSKSGRADTQYF. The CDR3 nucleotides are TGTGCCAGCAGTTACTCGAAAAGCGGGAGGGCAGATACGCAGTATTTT.

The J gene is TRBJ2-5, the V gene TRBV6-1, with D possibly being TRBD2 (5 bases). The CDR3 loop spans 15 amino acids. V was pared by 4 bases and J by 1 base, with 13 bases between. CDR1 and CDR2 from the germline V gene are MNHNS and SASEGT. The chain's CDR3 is CASSVGSSSQETQYF. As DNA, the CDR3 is TGTGCCAGCAGTGTCGGGTCTAGCAGCCAAGAGACCCAGTACTTC.

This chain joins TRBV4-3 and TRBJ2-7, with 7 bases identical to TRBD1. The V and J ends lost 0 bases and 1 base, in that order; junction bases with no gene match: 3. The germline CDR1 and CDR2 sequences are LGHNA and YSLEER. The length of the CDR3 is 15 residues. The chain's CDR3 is CASSQEGQESYEQYF. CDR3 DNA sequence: TGCGCCAGCAGCCAAGAAGGACAGGAGTCCTACGAGCAGTACTTC.

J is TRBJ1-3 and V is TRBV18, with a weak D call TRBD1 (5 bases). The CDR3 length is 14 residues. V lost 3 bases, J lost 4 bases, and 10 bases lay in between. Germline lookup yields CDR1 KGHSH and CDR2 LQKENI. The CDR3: CASSPAGIGNTIYF. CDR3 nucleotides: TGTGCCAGCTCACCGGCAGGGATCGGAAACACCATATATTTT.

This CDR3 reads CASRTGDSRHQPQHF. The CDR3 DNA is TGTGCCAGCAGGACGGGGGACAGCCGCCATCAGCCCCAGCATTTT. The V gene is TRBV28, the J gene TRBJ1-5; 7 bases are shared with TRBD1. Germline V CDR1 and CDR2: MDHEN, SYDVKM. V lost 6 bases and J lost 5; bases outside the gene matches: 10. The CDR3 is made up of 15 amino acids.

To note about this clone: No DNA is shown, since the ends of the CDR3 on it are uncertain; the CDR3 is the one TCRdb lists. Here the CDR3 reads CASSSSRGYTEAFF. The chain links TRBV6-6 to TRBJ1-1. The germline V gene encodes CDR1 MNHNY and CDR2 SVGAGI (reference sequence). The CDR3 comprises 14 residues, both ends counted.

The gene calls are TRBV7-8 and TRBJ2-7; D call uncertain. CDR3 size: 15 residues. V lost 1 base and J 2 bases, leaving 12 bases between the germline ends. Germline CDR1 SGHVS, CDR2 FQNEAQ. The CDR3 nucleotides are TGTGCCAGCAGCTTAGACGGTTTTAGAACCTACGAGCAGTACTTC. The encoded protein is CASSLDGFRTYEQYF.

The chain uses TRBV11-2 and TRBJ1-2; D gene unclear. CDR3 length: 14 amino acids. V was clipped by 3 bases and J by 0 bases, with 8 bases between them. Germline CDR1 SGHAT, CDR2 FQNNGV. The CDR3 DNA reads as TGTGCCAGCAGCTTGAGTACCTCTAACTATGGCTACACCTTC. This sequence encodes CASSLSTSNYGYTF.

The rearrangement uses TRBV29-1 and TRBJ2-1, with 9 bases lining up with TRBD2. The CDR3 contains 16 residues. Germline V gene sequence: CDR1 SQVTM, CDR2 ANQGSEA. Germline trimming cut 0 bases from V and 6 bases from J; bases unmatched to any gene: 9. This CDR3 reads CSVEELLAGYINEQFF. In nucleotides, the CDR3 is TGCAGCGTTGAAGAGCTACTAGCGGGCTACATCAATGAGCAGTTCTTC.

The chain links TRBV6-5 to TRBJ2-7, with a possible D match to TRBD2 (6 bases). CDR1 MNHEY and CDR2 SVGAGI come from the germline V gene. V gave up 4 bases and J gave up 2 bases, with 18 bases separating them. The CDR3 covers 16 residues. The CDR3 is CASSSSTGTLAYEQYF. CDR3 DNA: TGTGCCAGCAGTTCTTCCACCGGGACTCTAGCCTACGAGCAGTACTTC.

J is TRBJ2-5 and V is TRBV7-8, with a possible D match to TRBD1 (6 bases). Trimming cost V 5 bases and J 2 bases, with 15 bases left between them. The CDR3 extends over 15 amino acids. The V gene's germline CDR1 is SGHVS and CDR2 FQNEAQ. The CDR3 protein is CASSQGYNYQETQYF. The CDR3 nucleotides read TGTGCCAGCAGCCAGGGGTATAACTATCAAGAGACCCAGTACTTC. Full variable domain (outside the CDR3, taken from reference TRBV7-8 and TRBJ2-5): GAGVSQSPRYKVAKRGQDVALRCDPISGHVSLFWYQQALGQGPEFLTYFQNEAQLDKSGLPSDRFFAERPEGSVSTLKIQRTQQEDSAVYLCASSQGYNYQETQYFGPGTRLLVL.

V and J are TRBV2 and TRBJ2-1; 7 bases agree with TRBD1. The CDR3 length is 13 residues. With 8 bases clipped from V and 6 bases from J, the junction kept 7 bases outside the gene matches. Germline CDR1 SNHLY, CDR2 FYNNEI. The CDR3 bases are TGTGCCAGCGTAAACTACAGGGGCAATGAGCAGTTCTTC. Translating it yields CASVNYRGNEQFF.

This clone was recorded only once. In nucleotides, the CDR3 is TGTGCCAGCAGCCAAGATCCTGGACATTTGTACGAGCAGTACTTC. It translates to CASSQDPGHLYEQYF. V gene TRBV14 combines with J gene TRBJ2-7, with D possibly TRBD1 on 5 matching bases. Germline loops: CDR1 SGHDN, CDR2 FVKESK. The length of the CDR3 is 15 residues. Trimming took off 0 bases at V and 4 bases at J, with 13 bases between the two ends.

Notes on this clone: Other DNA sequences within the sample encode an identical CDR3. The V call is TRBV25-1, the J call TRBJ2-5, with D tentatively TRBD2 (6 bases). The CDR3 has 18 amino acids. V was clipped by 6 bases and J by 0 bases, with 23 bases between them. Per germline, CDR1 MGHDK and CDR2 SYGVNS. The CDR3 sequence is CASSLYLGRSGHQETQYF. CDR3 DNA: TGTGCCAGCAGCCTCTACCTAGGCAGGAGCGGGCACCAAGAGACCCAGTACTTC.

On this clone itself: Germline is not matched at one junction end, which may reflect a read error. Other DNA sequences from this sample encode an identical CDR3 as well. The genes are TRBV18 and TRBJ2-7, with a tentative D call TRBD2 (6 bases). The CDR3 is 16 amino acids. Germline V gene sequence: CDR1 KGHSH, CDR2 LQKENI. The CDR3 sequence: CASSTRAGRWNYEQYF. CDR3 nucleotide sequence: TGTGCCAGCTCAACCCGGGCGGGACGATGGAACTACGAGCAGTATTTC.